This entry lists 24 T cell receptor beta chains sequenced from one sample in a study of response to subunit inactivated influenza vaccine. In TCRdb, the RT-PCR reads were re-called with MiXCR into one record per CDR3 protein. The sample holds roughly 790,000 distinct CDR3 sequences, about 20% seen once. The specimen was PBMCs from blood, collected around 5 days after vaccination. Every receptor here comes from a man aged 45-65 years who received an inactivated influenza vaccine.

There are many counts of this clonotype. This chain links TRBV20-1 with TRBJ2-5; 7 bases are a match to TRBD1. With V trimmed by 6 bases and J by 5 bases, 9 bases remained unmatched. The CDR3 extends over 13 amino acids. CDR1 is DFQATT and CDR2 is SNEGSKA in the germline V gene (reference sequence). As DNA, the CDR3 is TGCAGTGCCCCAAGACCGGGACAGGAGACCCAGTACTTC. It encodes CSAPRPGQETQYF.

This clonotype appeared a few times. The chain combines TRBV4-2 with TRBJ2-1; D is uncertain. Germline CDR1 and CDR2: LGHNA and YNFKEQ. Trimming took off 0 bases at V and 2 bases at J, with 11 bases between the two ends. This CDR3 has 16 amino acids. CDR3 region: CASSQDLIRAYNEQFF. CDR3 DNA sequence: TGTGCCAGCAGCCAAGATTTAATACGAGCCTACAATGAGCAGTTCTTC.

This rearrangement joins TRBV12-3 or TRBV12-4 to TRBJ2-2; D may be TRBD1 (5 bases). Trimming took 6 bases from V and 0 from J, leaving 8 bases between them. This CDR3 region has 14 residues. In DNA, the CDR3 is TGTGCCAGCAGGATAGGGGCGAACACCGGGGAGCTGTTTTTT. Translating gives CASRIGANTGELFF.

The rearrangement links TRBV9 to TRBJ2-1; no definite D call. V was cut by 0 bases and J by 4 bases, with 11 bases left in between. The CDR3 runs to 15 residues. Germline V gene data show CDR1 as SGDLS and CDR2 as YYNGEE. In nucleotides, the CDR3 is TGTGCCAGCAGCGTAGAAGGCAGTAATTACAATGAGCAGTTCTTC. This encodes CASSVEGSNYNEQFF.

This chain links TRBV20-1 with TRBJ2-1, with D possibly TRBD2 on 5 matching bases. Germline V gene lookup returns CDR1 DFQATT and CDR2 SNEGSKA (reference sequence). The CDR3 contains 14 residues. The V end was cut by 2 bases, the J end by 7 bases, with 15 bases between. In DNA, the CDR3 is TGCAGTGCTAGAAGCCCGGACTTAGTAAATGAGCAGTTCTTC. Amino acid sequence: CSARSPDLVNEQFF.

This clonotype came up a few times. This chain links TRBV10-3 with TRBJ1-1; D possibly corresponds to TRBD1 (5 bases). The germline V gene has CDR1 ENHRY and CDR2 SYGVKD. The CDR3 has 13 amino acids. Trimming took 9 bases from V and 1 from J, leaving 12 bases between them. This CDR3 is CAMARGENTEAFF. CDR3 bases: TGTGCCATGGCACGGGGCGAGAACACTGAAGCTTTCTTT.

This clonotype was seen many times. The chain has TRBV7-2 and TRBJ2-3, with D uncertain. The germline V and J ends were trimmed by 5 bases and 1 base, with 7 bases remaining between them. The germline V gene encodes CDR1 SGHTA and CDR2 FQGNSA. This CDR3 is 13 amino acids long. CDR3 DNA: TGTGCCAGCAGCATCCCGGGCACAGATACGCAGTATTTT. Its protein product is CASSIPGTDTQYF.

This chain connects TRBV5-5 to TRBJ2-1; D is perhaps TRBD2 (5 bases). The CDR3 is 14 amino acids. Germline V CDR1 and CDR2: SGHKS, YYEKEE (reference sequence). V dropped 0 bases and J dropped 5 bases, with 9 bases sitting between them. The CDR3 is CASSLDPGNNEQFF. Here the CDR3 DNA reads TGTGCCAGCAGCTTGGATCCGGGAAACAATGAGCAGTTCTTC.

This clonotype was counted at least ten times. The rearrangement joins TRBV3-1 to TRBJ2-1, with TRBD1 matching over 8 bases. CDR1 and CDR2 (germline): LGHDT, YNNKEL (reference sequence). The CDR3 loop spans 12 amino acids. Trimming removed 5 bases from V and 9 bases from J; junction bases left unmatched: 3. The CDR3 protein is CASSRQGFEQFF. CDR3 coding DNA: TGTGCCAGCAGCAGACAGGGGTTTGAGCAGTTCTTC.

This clonotype was observed a few times. The gene calls are TRBV5-1 and TRBJ2-7; D is undetermined. The CDR3 covers 14 residues. Germline CDR1 SGHRS, CDR2 YFSETQ. Trimming left V 0 bases short and J 7 bases short, with 14 bases between. CDR3 DNA sequence: TGCGCCAGCAGCTTGGAGGTCAGTTTAAAAGAGCAGTACTTC. The encoded protein is CASSLEVSLKEQYF.

This clonotype showed up just once. One end of the junction varies from germline; a read error may be responsible. V usage is TRBV12-3 or TRBV12-4 and J usage is TRBJ2-1, with TRBD1 identical over 7 bases. The CDR3 totals 13 residues. The CDR3 reads CASCLDRTNEQFF. CDR3 bases: TGTGCCAGCTGTTTGGACAGGACCAATGAGCAGTTCTTC.

This chain joins TRBV12-3 or TRBV12-4 and TRBJ2-7; D ambiguous. V lost 7 bases to trimming and J lost 4 bases, with 11 bases between them. The CDR3 runs to 12 residues. The CDR3 DNA reads TGTGCCAGCAAAAGCAAGTTGTACGAGCAGTACTTC. Translating gives CASKSKLYEQYF.

The chain links TRBV29-1 to TRBJ2-1, with D maybe TRBD2 (7 bases). V was trimmed by 7 bases and J by 8 bases, leaving 21 bases between them. CDR3 length equals 14 residues. Germline V gene lookup returns CDR1 SQVTM and CDR2 ANQGSEA. The CDR3 loop reads CSARKGGVWYEQFF. In DNA form, the CDR3 reads TGCAGCGCAAGGAAGGGGGGGGTATGGTATGAGCAGTTCTTC.

This clonotype was seen only a few times. Written as DNA, the CDR3 is TGCGCCAGCAGCCAAGTAAGGGGAAACACTGAAGCTTTCTTT. As protein: CASSQVRGNTEAFF. This rearrangement joins TRBV4-3 to TRBJ1-1, with D tentatively TRBD1 (5 bases). The V end lost 1 base, the J end lost 2 bases, and 8 bases lay between the germline ends. Germline V lookup: CDR1 LGHNA, CDR2 YSLEER. This CDR3 comprises 14 residues.

This clonotype was recorded at least ten times. V usage is TRBV7-2 and J usage is TRBJ2-1; 10 bases fit TRBD2. The CDR3 sequence is 16 residues long. Germline trimming cut 0 bases from V and 5 bases from J; bases unmatched to any gene: 4. Germline CDR1 SGHTA, CDR2 FQGNSA. The CDR3, as DNA: TGTGCCAGCAGCTTAGCAGTAGCGGGGGGCCACAATGAGCAGTTCTTC. Encoded protein: CASSLAVAGGHNEQFF.

This clonotype has only a few counts. This chain joins TRBV29-1 and TRBJ2-7; 7 bases map to TRBD1. V trimming: 3 bases; J trimming: 6 bases; junction bases outside the gene matches: 5. CDR1 is SQVTM and CDR2 is ANQGSEA in the germline V gene. The length of the CDR3 is 12 residues. CDR3 loop: CSVDEQGREQYF. The CDR3, as DNA: TGCAGCGTTGATGAACAGGGGCGCGAGCAGTACTTC.

The CDR3 here is CASSMGPVAYNEQFF. The CDR3 nucleotides read TGTGCCAGTAGTATGGGGCCCGTGGCCTACAATGAGCAGTTCTTC. The chain uses TRBV19 and TRBJ2-1; tentatively, D is TRBD1 (5 bases). The ends were cut back, 3 bases at V and 2 bases at J, with 11 bases in the middle. Germline-derived CDR1 and CDR2 are LNHDA and SQIVND (reference sequence). This CDR3 has 15 residues.

V gene TRBV7-9 combines with J gene TRBJ1-1; the D gene is possibly TRBD1 (6 bases). Between the trimmed V and J ends, which lost 7 bases and 4 bases, there was a span of 16 bases. From germline, CDR1 is SEHNR and CDR2 FQNEAQ (reference sequence). This CDR3 region has 14 residues. In DNA, the CDR3 is TGTGCCAGCATCCATCCCCCCAGGGGCACTGAAGCTTTCTTT. It specifies CASIHPPRGTEAFF.

V usage is TRBV4-2 and J usage is TRBJ1-2, with D maybe TRBD1 (6 bases). Germline CDR1 LGHNA, CDR2 YNFKEQ. The V end lost 4 bases, the J end lost 3 bases, and 15 bases lay between the germline ends. The CDR3 loop spans 15 amino acids. The chain's CDR3 is CASSPGTGSDYGYTF. CDR3 bases: TGTGCCAGCAGCCCGGGCACAGGGAGTGACTATGGCTACACCTTC.

The chain couples TRBV20-1 to TRBJ1-4, with D hard to call. V was clipped by 1 base and J by 3 bases, with 6 bases between them. There are 13 residues in the CDR3. Germline lookup yields CDR1 DFQATT and CDR2 SNEGSKA (reference sequence). The CDR3, as DNA: TGCAGTGCTAGAGCCACGGCTAATGAAAAACTGTTTTTT. Translated: CSARATANEKLFF.

This clonotype was recorded a few times. V is TRBV14 and J is TRBJ1-4; D gene ambiguous. The V gene's germline CDR1 is SGHDN and CDR2 FVKESK. Trimming cost V 1 base and J 3 bases, with 9 bases left between them. This CDR3 spans 15 amino acids. CDR3 sequence: CASSQAAHPNEKLFF. The CDR3 DNA reads TGTGCCAGCAGCCAAGCAGCTCATCCTAATGAAAAACTGTTTTTT.

The V call is TRBV3-1, the J call TRBJ1-6, with a possible D match to TRBD1 (5 bases). Deletions cut 7 bases from V and 9 bases from J, with 16 bases between. There are 14 residues in the CDR3. Germline V gene lookup returns CDR1 LGHDT and CDR2 YNNKEL (reference sequence). Written as DNA, the CDR3 is TGTGCCAGCACCGGGGCGGAAGGCGGTTCACCCCTCCACTTT. This sequence encodes CASTGAEGGSPLHF.

This clonotype was detected a few times. This chain joins TRBV5-6 and TRBJ1-1, with D possibly being TRBD1 (6 bases). The CDR3 covers 14 residues. Between the trimmed V and J ends, which lost 0 bases and 6 bases, there was a span of 12 bases. From germline, CDR1 is SGHDT and CDR2 YYEEEE. This CDR3 is CASSLAQGDAEAFF. The CDR3, as DNA: TGTGCCAGCAGCTTGGCACAGGGAGATGCTGAAGCTTTCTTT.

The sample holds a few counts of this clonotype. V usage is TRBV18 and J usage is TRBJ1-2; D gene uncertain. The CDR3 contains 13 residues. V lost 2 bases, J lost 2 bases, and 6 bases lay in between. Germline loops: CDR1 KGHSH, CDR2 LQKENI. CDR3 nucleotide sequence: TGTGCCAGCTCACCAGACCAAAACTATGGCTACACCTTC. Translating it yields CASSPDQNYGYTF.